Listed below are T cell receptor beta chains from one sample, sequenced in a study of blood T cells in healthy people across ages. TCRdb passed the 5' RACE reads through MiXCR, listing each CDR3 protein once. Of around 1,800,000 distinct CDR3 sequences listed, 30% to 40% are singletons. Sequenced material: blood. The receptors were gathered from a human donor in good health. The conserved cysteine and the conserved F or W are not part of the CDR3 here. The order of the fields is J gene, V gene, CDR3 length, clone size, CDR3 protein. Clone size, where shown, is once, few, many, or a class for clones that have expanded.

TRBJ2-5	TRBV7-3	15	-	ATSPGGGPFVLETQY
TRBJ2-5	TRBV11-1	16	few	ASSHPGQGAPIQETQY
TRBJ2-7	TRBV6-9	14	-	ASSYSSGDRPYEQY
TRBJ2-3	TRBV5-1	15	-	ASSSLPSGGAADTQY
TRBJ2-5	TRBV6-6	13	few	ASSYSMTTGETQY
TRBJ1-2	TRBV6-6	11	few	ASSYSEAYGYT
TRBJ1-1	TRBV10-3	15	-	AISESSGGGVGTEAF
TRBJ2-4	TRBV2	13	-	ASSVETGFKDIQY
TRBJ2-3	TRBV4-2	14	-	ASSQFVAGEVDTQY
TRBJ1-1	TRBV7-3	14	-	ANSQAGAGMNTEAF
TRBJ2-3	TRBV7-2	12	few	ASSLVFSTDTQY
TRBJ2-7	TRBV28	13	-	ASSGPLNPSYEQY
TRBJ2-6	TRBV20-1	14	few	SASTGGSSGANVLT
TRBJ2-7	TRBV13	14	few	ASSPRTGESPYEQY
TRBJ1-2	TRBV3-1	13	-	ASSQSPGRGYGYT
TRBJ2-7	TRBV4-1	11	-	ASSQQLDYEQY
TRBJ2-3	TRBV5-1	11	-	ASSLGRSDTQY
TRBJ1-5	TRBV27	12	once	ASSLVEGSQPQH
TRBJ2-5	TRBV6-5	16	-	ASSYSSYTTGPGGTQY
TRBJ1-2	TRBV7-2	12	few	ASSLGGSAYGYT
TRBJ1-2	TRBV6-2/TRBV6-3	11	-	ASSYGSGIGYT
TRBJ1-2	TRBV7-6	12	few	ASSFTASLSGYT
TRBJ2-1	TRBV12-3/TRBV12-4	19	few	ASRRSQRAGGHSSSYNEQF
TRBJ2-1	TRBV20-1	15	-	SVREGHFRGGLNEQF
TRBJ1-6	TRBV5-1	13	few	ASRQAESANSPLH
TRBJ2-5	TRBV24-1	11	-	ATSDARGETQY